This T cell receptor beta chain was profiled in a study of T cell changes during pregnancy in multiple sclerosis. Sequencing used immunoSEQ multiplex PCR; TCRdb keeps in-frame clones, though not all of them. The sample consists of over 50,000 clones, 80% to 90% of them appearing once. V lost 3 bases, J lost 7 bases, and 8 bases stayed unmatched. Germline CDR1 reads ENHRY; CDR2 reads SYGVKD. The CDR3 runs to 15 residues. This receptor was taken from a human donor whose cells served as feeder cells for cultures in a pregnancy study. The chain joins TRBV10-3 to TRBJ1-5, with 8 bases aligning to TRBD1. Sequencing used peripheral blood from another person, used as feeder cells. The CDR3 DNA follows: TGTGCCATCAGTGATCGAGACAGGGGTATGCAGCCCCAGCATTTT. As protein: CAISDRDRGMQPQHF.